This record concerns one T cell receptor (beta chain) sequence. No antigen is known for it. This record belongs to a study of T cell responses to AZD1222 COVID-19 vaccine. Study results and limitations: Only a handful of AZD1222 recipients, six or seven in all, had baseline seropositivity. Possibly, clonal diversity was underestimated; donors were largely white British and included more females.

Assay: immunoSEQ multiplex PCR; the TCRdb copy retains only in-frame clones and omits some. The sample records around 94,000 clones, approximately 90% being singletons. The CDR3 contains 18 residues. Germline V gene sequence: CDR1 SGHKS, CDR2 YYEKEE (reference sequence). After removal of 1 base from V and 0 bases from J, the junction contained 8 bases not matched to a gene. The chain links TRBV5-5 to TRBJ2-2; 8 positions match TRBD1. This TCR came from an adult in good health. The starting material was peripheral blood, obtained on day 0 of AZD1222 vaccination. This CDR3 reads CASSLRVGQGSNTGELFF. CDR3 nucleotide sequence: TGTGCCAGCAGCTTGAGAGTAGGACAGGGCTCGAACACCGGGGAGCTGTTTTTT.